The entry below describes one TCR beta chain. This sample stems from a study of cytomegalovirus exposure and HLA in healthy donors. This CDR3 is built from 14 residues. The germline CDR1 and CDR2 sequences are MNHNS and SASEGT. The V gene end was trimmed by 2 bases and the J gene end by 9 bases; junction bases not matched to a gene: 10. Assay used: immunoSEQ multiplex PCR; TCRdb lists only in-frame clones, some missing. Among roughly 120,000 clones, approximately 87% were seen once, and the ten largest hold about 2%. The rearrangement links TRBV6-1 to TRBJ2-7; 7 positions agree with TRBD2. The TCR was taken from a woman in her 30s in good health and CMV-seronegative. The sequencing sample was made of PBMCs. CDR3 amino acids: CASSESKGGVGQYF. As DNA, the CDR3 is TGTGCCAGCAGTGAAAGTAAGGGAGGGGTTGGGCAGTACTTC.